One sample yielded the 18 T cell receptor beta chains listed below, sequenced in a study of cytotoxic CD8 clonotypes in ibrutinib-treated CLL listed by TCRdb under 2021. This specimen's time point label, interpreted: 20 to 25 months on ibrutinib. The library was prepared using the immunoSEQ multiplex PCR assay. Here the immuneACCESS table is served through TCRdb, limited to in-frame sequences with V and J called. Missing clones are a known gap in these copies; in checked studies unresolved V genes cover under half, and the rest lacks a known reason. The sample yields about 29,000 clones; roughly 69% were counted once. The ten most abundant clones make up roughly 51% of the sample. The material sequenced was PBMCs, taken after 24 months of ibrutinib treatment. The receptors were sampled from a human donor with chronic lymphocytic leukemia.

This sequence joins TRBV5-1 and TRBJ2-5, with 7 bases identical to TRBD1. Germline loops: CDR1 SGHRS, CDR2 YFSETQ. J lost 13 bases, V lost 4 bases, and 16 bases had no gene match. The CDR3 extends over 14 amino acids. The CDR3 spells CASSLSTGAATTYF. In DNA form, the CDR3 reads TGCGCCAGCAGCCTCTCCACAGGGGCCGCTACAACGTACTTC.

The chain carries TRBV5-6 and TRBJ2-3, with 8 positions matching TRBD1. V lost 0 bases, J lost 3 bases, and 9 bases stayed unmatched. The germline CDR1 and CDR2 sequences are SGHDT and YYEEEE. The CDR3 covers 17 residues. The CDR3 DNA follows: TGTGCCAGCAGCTTGGTGTGGTTTCAGGGGGCAACAGATACGCAGTATTTT. Protein: CASSLVWFQGATDTQYF.

This clone was counted only a few times. The chain has TRBV13 and TRBJ2-1, with D perhaps TRBD2 (5 bases). Germline V gene data show CDR1 as PRHDT and CDR2 as FYEKMQ (reference sequence). V was shortened by 1 base and J by 0 bases, with 10 bases between the two germline ends. The CDR3 extends over 16 amino acids. DNA for the CDR3: TGTGCCAGCAGCTTAGTTGCGGGCGACTCCTACAATGAGCAGTTCTTC. Its translation is CASSLVAGDSYNEQFF.

The chain combines TRBV11-2 with TRBJ2-7; no definite D call. Trimming pared 5 bases from V and 3 bases from J, leaving 8 bases between. Germline loops: CDR1 SGHAT, CDR2 FQNNGV. The CDR3 runs to 12 residues. CDR3 bases: TGTGCCAGCAGCACAGCGTTCTACGAGCAGTACTTC. As protein: CASSTAFYEQYF.

V is TRBV19 and J is TRBJ2-4; 7 bases map to TRBD1. Trimming cost V 6 bases and J 1 base; bases outside gene matches: 3. CDR3 length: 14 residues. CDR1 is LNHDA, CDR2 SQIVND, per germline (reference sequence). CDR3 nucleotides: TGTGCCAGTAGGGTGACAGGGGCCAAAAACATTCAGTACTTC. Amino acids: CASRVTGAKNIQYF.

This clone was recorded a few times. This chain uses TRBV11-2 with TRBJ2-1, with D perhaps TRBD1 or TRBD2 (5 bases each). Trimming took 3 bases from V and 6 from J, leaving 15 bases between them. This CDR3 has 15 amino acids. The V gene's germline CDR1 is SGHAT and CDR2 FQNNGV. The CDR3 here is CASSLGQGGGNEQFF. DNA for the CDR3: TGTGCCAGCAGCTTGGGGCAGGGTGGAGGCAATGAGCAGTTCTTC.

The chain combines TRBV28 with TRBJ1-5, with TRBD1 as a possible D gene (6 bases). The germline V and J ends were trimmed by 4 bases and 7 bases, with 8 bases remaining between them. This CDR3 region has 12 residues. Germline V gives CDR1 MDHEN, CDR2 SYDVKM. The CDR3 DNA is TGTGCCAGCAGTTCACAGGGCCAGCCCCAGCATTTT. This sequence encodes CASSSQGQPQHF.

The genes are TRBV5-1 and TRBJ2-5; D is possibly TRBD1 or TRBD2 (5 bases each). There are 14 residues in the CDR3. Germline V lookup: CDR1 SGHRS, CDR2 YFSETQ. V lost 0 bases, J lost 5 bases, and 11 bases lay in between. CDR3 amino acids: CASSLGDAGETQYF. Written as DNA, the CDR3 is TGCGCCAGCAGCTTGGGGGACGCTGGCGAGACCCAGTACTTC.

The V call is TRBV28, the J call TRBJ2-2; 12 bases are shared with TRBD2. This CDR3 has 16 amino acids. V lost 3 bases, J lost 5 bases, and 4 bases stayed unmatched. Germline CDR1 reads MDHEN; CDR2 reads SYDVKM. The CDR3: CASSFGLAGTTGELFF. The CDR3 coding sequence is TGTGCCAGCAGTTTTGGACTAGCGGGGACTACCGGGGAGCTGTTTTTT.

This clone was seen a few times. The rearrangement uses TRBV2 and TRBJ1-5; TRBD1 matches at 7 bases. This CDR3 region has 14 residues. J was trimmed by 6 bases and V by 6 bases; bases with no gene match: 8. Germline V gene data show CDR1 as SNHLY and CDR2 as FYNNEI. CDR3 region: CASSRQGRVQPQHF. As DNA, the CDR3 is TGTGCCAGCAGCAGACAGGGTCGGGTTCAGCCCCAGCATTTT.

The chain employs TRBV18 and TRBJ2-5; D is uncertain. The CDR3 sequence is 13 residues long. The ends were cut back, 5 bases at V and 2 bases at J, with 9 bases in the middle. Germline V gene sequence: CDR1 KGHSH, CDR2 LQKENI. The DNA for the CDR3 is TGTGCCAGCTCATCGGCCACTCAAGAGACCCAGTACTTC. Amino acid sequence: CASSSATQETQYF.

The rearrangement links TRBV30 to TRBJ2-2; the match to TRBD2 covers 7 bases. V was clipped by 4 bases and J by 2 bases; unmatched bases: 7. Germline lookup yields CDR1 GTSNPN and CDR2 SVGIG (reference sequence). This CDR3 is built from 15 residues. The CDR3 spells CAWNRREVNTGELFF. As DNA, the CDR3 is TGTGCCTGGAACCGCCGGGAGGTCAACACCGGGGAGCTGTTTTTT.

The V and J genes are TRBV7-6 and TRBJ2-7; D is uncertain. Trimming shortened V by 5 bases and J by 2 bases, and 10 bases separated the two germline ends. Germline V CDR1 and CDR2: SGHVS, FNYEAQ. CDR3 length equals 13 residues. CDR3 protein: CASSQDGAYEQYF. CDR3 nucleotide sequence: TGTGCCAGCAGCCAAGACGGAGCCTACGAGCAGTACTTC.

This clone has a count of ten or more. The genes are TRBV5-1 and TRBJ1-1; no definite D call. The CDR3 totals 13 residues. The ends were cut back, 1 base at V and 5 bases at J, with 9 bases in the middle. Germline loops: CDR1 SGHRS, CDR2 YFSETQ. In DNA, the CDR3 is TGCGCCAGCAGCTTGCGGGTAAGGACTGAAGCTTTCTTT. This codes for CASSLRVRTEAFF. Combining the CDR3 with reference TRBV5-1 and TRBJ1-1 gives the whole variable domain KAGVTQTPRYLIKTRGQQVTLSCSPISGHRSVSWYQQTPGQGLQFLFEYFSETQRNKGNFPGRFSGRQFSNSRSEMNVSTLELGDSALYLCASSLRVRTEAFFGQGTRLTVV.

The gene calls are TRBV29-1 and TRBJ2-3, with 15 bases matching TRBD2. There are 17 residues in the CDR3. Germline-derived CDR1 and CDR2 are SQVTM and ANQGSEA. J gave up 3 bases and V 6 bases, and 10 bases lay outside the gene matches. The CDR3 spells CSVGTSGGSRGTDTQYF. The CDR3, as DNA: TGCAGCGTCGGGACTAGCGGGGGGTCGAGGGGTACAGATACGCAGTATTTT.

This rearrangement joins TRBV5-3 to TRBJ1-2, with TRBD1 as a possible D gene (6 bases). TRBV5-3 is marked as an open reading frame, function uncertain. Trimming removed 3 bases from V and 5 bases from J, with 14 bases in between. This CDR3 comprises 14 residues. CDR3 in amino acids: CARSSDRFLYGYTF. The CDR3 bases are TGTGCCAGAAGCTCCGACAGGTTTTTGTATGGCTACACCTTC.

This clone occurred a few times. The J gene is TRBJ2-2, the V gene TRBV10-1; TRBD2 is a possible D gene (5 bases). CDR3 length equals 11 residues. Trimming removed 8 bases at V and 4 bases at J, with 5 bases between. CDR1 is WNHNN and CDR2 is SYGVQD in the germline V gene (reference sequence). CDR3 in amino acids: CASRGTGELFF. In DNA form, the CDR3 reads TGCGCCAGCCGGGGCACCGGGGAGCTGTTTTTT.

The V gene is TRBV29-1, the J gene TRBJ2-5, with no clear D. The CDR3 loop spans 13 amino acids. The germline gives CDR1 SQVTM, CDR2 ANQGSEA. V was cut by 1 base and J by 1 base, with 7 bases left in between. CDR3 nucleotide sequence: TGCAGCGTTGAAGGCAGGCCCCAAGAGACCCAGTACTTC. Translated, it gives CSVEGRPQETQYF.